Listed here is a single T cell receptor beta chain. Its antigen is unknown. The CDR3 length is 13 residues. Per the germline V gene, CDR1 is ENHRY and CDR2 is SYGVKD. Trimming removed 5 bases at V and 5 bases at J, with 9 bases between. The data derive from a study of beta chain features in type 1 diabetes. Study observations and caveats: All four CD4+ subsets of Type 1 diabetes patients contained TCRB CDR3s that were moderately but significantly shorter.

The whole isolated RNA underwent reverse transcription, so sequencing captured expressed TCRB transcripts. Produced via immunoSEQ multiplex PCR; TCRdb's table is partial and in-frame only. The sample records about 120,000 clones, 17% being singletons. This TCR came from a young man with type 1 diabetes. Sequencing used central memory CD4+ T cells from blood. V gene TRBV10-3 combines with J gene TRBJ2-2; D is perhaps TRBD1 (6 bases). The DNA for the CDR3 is TGTGCCATCAGTCGACAGGCAACCGGGGAGCTGTTTTTT. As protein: CAISRQATGELFF.